This T cell receptor (beta chain) was identified in a study of cytomegalovirus exposure and HLA in healthy donors. The V end was cut by 0 bases, the J end by 1 base, with 10 bases between. Germline CDR1 reads SGHRS; CDR2 reads YFSETQ. CDR3 length: 15 residues. Both 60 Vbeta primers and 13 Jbeta primers went into the PCR. Assay used: immunoSEQ multiplex PCR; TCRdb lists only in-frame clones, some missing. Of more than 110,000 clones listed, approximately 80% are singletons. The TCR comes from a male donor in good health and CMV-seronegative. The chain uses TRBV5-1 and TRBJ1-1; maybe TRBD1 (6 bases). Sequencing used PBMCs. CDR3 protein: CASSLGQGPNTEAFF. The CDR3 DNA reads as TGCGCCAGCAGCTTGGGGCAGGGGCCGAACACTGAAGCTTTCTTT.